This T cell receptor beta chain is from a study of T cells expressing NK-cell markers. Overall study results and limits: In several donors, dominant CD3+CD56+NKG2C+ clones formed about 1.0-7.5% of CD8+ cells. Once again these clonotypes came out on top in the CD3+CD56-NKG2C+ fraction of four donors.

In the case of this clonotype: The antigen is undetermined.

No DNA is given; TCRdb re-called the 5' RACE reads and lists each CDR3 protein once. This repertoire comprises 160,000 or so distinct CDR3 sequences; its ten largest clones make up 18%. CDR3 length equals 12 residues. Germline V gene data show CDR1 as LGHDT and CDR2 as YNNKEL (reference sequence). V gene TRBV3-1 combines with J gene TRBJ1-2. This receptor was taken from a woman between 18 and 70 years old in good health. Sample: blood T cells: a sorted CD56 or NKG2C T cell subset, CD4+ or CD8+ T cells, or bulk PBMC T cells (not recorded which). The chain's CDR3 is CASSLMNYGYTF.